This note documents a single TCR beta chain sequence. Measured with immunoSEQ multiplex PCR; TCRdb has only the in-frame clones, and not every one. In the table there are about 370,000 clones, roughly nine tenths of which are singletons. The germline gives CDR1 SGHTA, CDR2 FQGNSA. V lost 1 base and J lost 7, with 17 bases in between. CDR3 length: 17 residues. Clinical histories supplied by participants themselves formed the basis of cohort assignment. Resolution of symptoms, clearance, or two negative PCRs was present in recovered Cohort 3 donors. The data are from a study of blood T cell repertoires in COVID-19. Study-wide context: The samples span acute and convalescent COVID-19 from the United States, Italy and Spain.

Sequenced input: PBMCs or T cells enriched from blood (not recorded which). The gene calls are TRBV7-2 and TRBJ1-6; weak D call: TRBD1 (5 bases). This TCR derives from a man aged 18 to 30 who had recovered from COVID-19. CDR3 region: CASSLVGGRGHNSPLHF. The CDR3 DNA sequence: TGTGCCAGCAGCTTAGTGGGGGGTCGAGGGCACAATTCACCCCTCCACTTT.